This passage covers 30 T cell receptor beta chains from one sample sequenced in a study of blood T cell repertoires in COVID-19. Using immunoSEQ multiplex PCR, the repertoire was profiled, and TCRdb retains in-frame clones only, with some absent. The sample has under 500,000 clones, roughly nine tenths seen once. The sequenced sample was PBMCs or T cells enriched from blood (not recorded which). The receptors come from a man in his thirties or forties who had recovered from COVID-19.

CDR3: CASSEAHGSSTDTQYF. CDR3 DNA: TGTGCCAGCAGTGAAGCGCATGGCAGTAGCACAGATACGCAGTATTTT. The V gene is TRBV2, the J gene TRBJ2-3; D is ambiguous. The CDR3 covers 16 residues. Germline-derived CDR1 and CDR2 are SNHLY and FYNNEI. V shed 0 bases and J shed 0 bases, with 10 bases lying between them.

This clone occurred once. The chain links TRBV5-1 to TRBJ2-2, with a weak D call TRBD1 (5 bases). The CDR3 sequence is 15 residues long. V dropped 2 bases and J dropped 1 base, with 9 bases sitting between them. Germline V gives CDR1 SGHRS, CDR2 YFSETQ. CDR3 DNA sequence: TGCGCCAGCAGCTTAGACACAGGGAACACCGGGGAGCTGTTTTTT. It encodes CASSLDTGNTGELFF.

The CDR3 loop is CAHGLKLGGNTIYF. The CDR3 DNA follows: TGTGCACATGGACTAAAACTGGGTGGAAACACCATATATTTT. V is TRBV2 and J is TRBJ1-3; no clear D. CDR1 and CDR2 (germline): SNHLY, FYNNEI. This CDR3 spans 14 amino acids. Filled out from reference TRBV2 and TRBJ1-3, the complete variable domain reads EPEVTQTPSHQVTQMGQEVILRCVPISNHLYFYWYRQILGQKVEFLVSFYNNEISEKSEIFDDQFSVERPDGSNFTLKIRSTKLEDSAMYFCAHGLKLGGNTIYFGEGSWLTVV.

CDR3 DNA sequence: TGTGCCACGGGACAGGGGGCAGACGAGCAGTACTTC. Translating gives CATGQGADEQYF. This chain joins TRBV24-1 and TRBJ2-7, with 12 bases that match TRBD1. V was pared by 10 bases and J by 5 bases, with 2 bases of the junction left unmatched. The CDR3 loop spans 12 amino acids. CDR1 and CDR2 (germline): KGHDR, SFDVKD.

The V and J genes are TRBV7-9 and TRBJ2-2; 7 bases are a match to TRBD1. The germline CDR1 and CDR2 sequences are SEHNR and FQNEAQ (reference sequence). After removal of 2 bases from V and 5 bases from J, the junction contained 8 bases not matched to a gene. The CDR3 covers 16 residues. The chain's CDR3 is CASSLSGQEKTGELFF. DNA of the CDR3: TGTGCCAGCAGCTTATCCGGACAGGAGAAGACCGGGGAGCTGTTTTTT.

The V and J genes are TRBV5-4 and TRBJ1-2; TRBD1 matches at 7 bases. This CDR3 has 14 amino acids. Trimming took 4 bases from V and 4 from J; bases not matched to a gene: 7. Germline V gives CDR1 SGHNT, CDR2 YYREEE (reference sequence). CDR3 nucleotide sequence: TGTGCCAGCAGCCGGCCACAGGGGAGCTATGGCTACACCTTC. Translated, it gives CASSRPQGSYGYTF.

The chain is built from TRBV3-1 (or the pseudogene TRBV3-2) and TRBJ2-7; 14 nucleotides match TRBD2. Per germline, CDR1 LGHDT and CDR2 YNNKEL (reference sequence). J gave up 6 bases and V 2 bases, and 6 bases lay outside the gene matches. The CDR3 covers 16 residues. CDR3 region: CASSQRLAGGQGEQYF. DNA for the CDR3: TGTGCCAGCAGCCAAAGACTAGCGGGAGGGCAGGGCGAGCAGTACTTC.

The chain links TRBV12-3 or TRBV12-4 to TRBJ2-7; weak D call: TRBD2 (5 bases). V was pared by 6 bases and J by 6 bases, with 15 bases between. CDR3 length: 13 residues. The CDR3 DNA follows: TGTGCCAGCAGCCCGGTTGCGGGTAGCGAGCAGTACTTC. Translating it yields CASSPVAGSEQYF.

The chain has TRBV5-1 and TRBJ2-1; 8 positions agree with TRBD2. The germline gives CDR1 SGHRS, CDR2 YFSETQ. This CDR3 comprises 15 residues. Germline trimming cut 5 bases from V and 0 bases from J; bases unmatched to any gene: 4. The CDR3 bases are TGCGCCAGCAGGTCGAGCGGGAGCTCCTACAATGAGCAGTTCTTC. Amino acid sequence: CASRSSGSSYNEQFF.

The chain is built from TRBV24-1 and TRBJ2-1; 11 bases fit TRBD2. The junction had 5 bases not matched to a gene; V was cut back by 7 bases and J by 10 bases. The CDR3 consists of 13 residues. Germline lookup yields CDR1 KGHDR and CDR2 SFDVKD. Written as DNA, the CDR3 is TGTGCCACCAGGACTAGCGGGACAGCGGAGCAGTTCTTC. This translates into CATRTSGTAEQFF.

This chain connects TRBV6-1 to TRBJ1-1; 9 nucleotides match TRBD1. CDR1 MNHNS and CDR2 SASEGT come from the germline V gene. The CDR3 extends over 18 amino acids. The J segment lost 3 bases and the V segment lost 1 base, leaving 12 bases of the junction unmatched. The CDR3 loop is CASSEVGWGTGKYTEAFF. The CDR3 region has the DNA TGTGCCAGCAGTGAAGTGGGGTGGGGGACAGGGAAGTACACTGAAGCTTTCTTT.

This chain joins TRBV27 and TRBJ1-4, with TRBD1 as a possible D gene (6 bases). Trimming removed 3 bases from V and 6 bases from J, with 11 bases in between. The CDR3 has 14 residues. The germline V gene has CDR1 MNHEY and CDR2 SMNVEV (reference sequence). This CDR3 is CASSFQGRDEKLFF. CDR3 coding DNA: TGTGCCAGCAGTTTCCAGGGGAGGGATGAAAAACTGTTTTTT.

The CDR3 DNA is TGTGCCAGCAGCCCCGTTAGCGGGCGCTACAATGAGCAGTTCTTC. Encoded protein: CASSPVSGRYNEQFF. The chain uses TRBV7-9 and TRBJ2-1, with 7 positions matching TRBD2. The ends lost 5 bases at V and 3 bases at J; junction bases unmatched: 7. CDR3 length: 15 amino acids. The V gene's germline CDR1 is SEHNR and CDR2 FQNEAQ (reference sequence).

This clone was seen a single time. In nucleotides, the CDR3 is TGTGCCAGCAGCCAGCCGGGGGGAGAGACCCAGTACTTC. It encodes CASSQPGGETQYF. V is TRBV5-6 and J is TRBJ2-5, with 7 bases identical to TRBD2. V shed 4 bases and J 4 bases; nucleotides not matched to a gene: 4. The CDR3 loop spans 13 amino acids. CDR1 SGHDT and CDR2 YYEEEE come from the germline V gene.

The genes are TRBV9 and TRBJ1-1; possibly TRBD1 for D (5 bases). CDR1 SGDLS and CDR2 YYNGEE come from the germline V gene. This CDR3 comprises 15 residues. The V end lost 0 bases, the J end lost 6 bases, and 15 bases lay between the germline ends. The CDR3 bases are TGTGCCAGCAGCGTAGGGGGAGGGGTCGGGGCTGAAGCTTTCTTT. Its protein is CASSVGGGVGAEAFF.

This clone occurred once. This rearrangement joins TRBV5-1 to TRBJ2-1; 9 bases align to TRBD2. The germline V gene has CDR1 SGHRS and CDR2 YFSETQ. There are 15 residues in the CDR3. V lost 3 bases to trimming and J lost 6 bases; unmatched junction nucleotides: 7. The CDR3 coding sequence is TGCGCCAGCAGCTCGTTAGCGGGAGACTCCAATGAGCAGTTCTTC. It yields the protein CASSSLAGDSNEQFF.

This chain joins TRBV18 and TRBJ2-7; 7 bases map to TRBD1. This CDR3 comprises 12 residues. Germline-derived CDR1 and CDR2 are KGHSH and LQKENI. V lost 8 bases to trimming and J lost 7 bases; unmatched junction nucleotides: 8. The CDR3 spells CASTTGEREQYF. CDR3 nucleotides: TGTGCCAGCACCACAGGGGAGAGGGAGCAGTACTTC. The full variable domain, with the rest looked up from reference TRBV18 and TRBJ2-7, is NAGVMQNPRHLVRRRGQEARLRCSPMKGHSHVYWYRQLPEEGLKFMVYLQKENIIDESGMPKERFSAEFPKEGPSILRIQQVVRGDSAAYFCASTTGEREQYFGPGTRLTVT.

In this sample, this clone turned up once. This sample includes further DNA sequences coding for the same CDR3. The CDR3 DNA reads TGTGCCAGCAGGCTCCAACTAGCGGGAAACTACGAGCAGTACTTC. It is translated as CASRLQLAGNYEQYF. This rearrangement joins TRBV27 to TRBJ2-7, with 10 bases lining up with TRBD2. The germline CDR1 and CDR2 sequences are MNHEY and SMNVEV (reference sequence). The CDR3 consists of 15 residues. V shed 6 bases, J shed 3 bases, and the junction held 8 bases outside the gene matches.

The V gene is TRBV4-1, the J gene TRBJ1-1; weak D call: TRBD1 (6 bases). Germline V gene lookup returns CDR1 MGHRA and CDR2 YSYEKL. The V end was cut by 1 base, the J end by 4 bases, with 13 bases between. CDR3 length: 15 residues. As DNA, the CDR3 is TGCGCCAGCAGCCAAGTATCCAGGGGAGCCACTGAAGCTTTCTTT. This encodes CASSQVSRGATEAFF.

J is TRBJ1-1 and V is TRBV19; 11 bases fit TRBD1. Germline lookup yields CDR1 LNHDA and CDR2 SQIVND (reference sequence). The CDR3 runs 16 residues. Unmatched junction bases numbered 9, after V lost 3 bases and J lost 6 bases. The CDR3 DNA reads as TGTGCCAGTAGTATGGGCCCCGGACAGGGGGCTGCTGAAGCTTTCTTT. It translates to CASSMGPGQGAAEAFF.

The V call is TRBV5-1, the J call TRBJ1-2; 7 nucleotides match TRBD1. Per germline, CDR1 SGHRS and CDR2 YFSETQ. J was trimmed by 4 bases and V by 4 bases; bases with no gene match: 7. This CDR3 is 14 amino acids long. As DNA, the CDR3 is TGCGCCAGCAGCCTATTCGGACAGGCCTATGGCTACACCTTC. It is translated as CASSLFGQAYGYTF.

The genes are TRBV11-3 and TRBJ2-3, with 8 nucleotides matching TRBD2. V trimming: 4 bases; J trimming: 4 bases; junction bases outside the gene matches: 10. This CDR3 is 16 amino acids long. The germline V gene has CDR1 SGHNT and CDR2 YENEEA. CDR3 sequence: CASSSREGPFADTQYF. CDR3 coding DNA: TGTGCCAGCAGCTCCCGGGAGGGCCCTTTCGCAGATACGCAGTATTTT.

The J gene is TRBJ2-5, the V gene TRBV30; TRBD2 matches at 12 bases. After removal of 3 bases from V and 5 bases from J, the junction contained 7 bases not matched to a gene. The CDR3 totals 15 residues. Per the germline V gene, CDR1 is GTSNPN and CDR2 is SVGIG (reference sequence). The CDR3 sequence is CAWSVGLAGIETQYF. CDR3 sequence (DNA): TGTGCCTGGAGCGTGGGACTAGCGGGTATTGAGACCCAGTACTTC. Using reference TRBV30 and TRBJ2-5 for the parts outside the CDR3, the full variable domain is SQTIHQWPATLVQPVGSPLSLECTVEGTSNPNLYWYRQAAGRGLQLLFYSVGIGQISSEVPQNLSASRPQDRQFILSSKKLLLSDSGFYLCAWSVGLAGIETQYFGPGTRLLVL.

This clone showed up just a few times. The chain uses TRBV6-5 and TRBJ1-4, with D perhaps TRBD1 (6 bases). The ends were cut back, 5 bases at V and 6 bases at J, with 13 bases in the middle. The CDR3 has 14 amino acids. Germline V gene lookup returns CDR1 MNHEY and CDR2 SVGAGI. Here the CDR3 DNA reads TGTGCCAGCAGTATTACAGGGCGCGATGAAAAACTGTTTTTT. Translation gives CASSITGRDEKLFF.

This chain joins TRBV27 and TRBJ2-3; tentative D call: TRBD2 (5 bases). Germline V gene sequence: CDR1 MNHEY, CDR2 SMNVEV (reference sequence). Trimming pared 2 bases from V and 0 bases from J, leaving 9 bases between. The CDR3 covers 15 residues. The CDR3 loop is CASSLKGVSTDTQYF. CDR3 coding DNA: TGTGCCAGCAGTTTAAAGGGAGTTAGCACAGATACGCAGTATTTT.

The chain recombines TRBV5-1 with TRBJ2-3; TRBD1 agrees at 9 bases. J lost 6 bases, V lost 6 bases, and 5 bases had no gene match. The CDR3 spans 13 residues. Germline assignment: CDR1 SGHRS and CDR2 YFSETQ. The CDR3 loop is CASTGQGSDTQYF. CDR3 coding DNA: TGCGCCAGCACAGGACAGGGGAGTGATACGCAGTATTTT.

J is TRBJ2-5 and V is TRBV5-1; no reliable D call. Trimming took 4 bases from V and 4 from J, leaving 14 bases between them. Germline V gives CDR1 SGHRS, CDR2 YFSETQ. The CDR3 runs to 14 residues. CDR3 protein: CASSERQFRETQYF. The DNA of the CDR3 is TGCGCCAGCAGCGAGAGACAATTCCGAGAGACCCAGTACTTC.

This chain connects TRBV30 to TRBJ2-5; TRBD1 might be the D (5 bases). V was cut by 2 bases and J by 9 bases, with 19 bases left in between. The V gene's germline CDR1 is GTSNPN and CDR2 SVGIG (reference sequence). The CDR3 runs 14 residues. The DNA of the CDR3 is TGTGCCTGGAGTACAACAGGTCATTTGATTGCCCAGTACTTC. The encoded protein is CAWSTTGHLIAQYF.

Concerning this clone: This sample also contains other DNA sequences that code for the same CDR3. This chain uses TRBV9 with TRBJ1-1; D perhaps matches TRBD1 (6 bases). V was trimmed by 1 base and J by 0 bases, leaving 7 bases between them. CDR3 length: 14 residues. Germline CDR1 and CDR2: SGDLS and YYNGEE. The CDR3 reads CASSVTGMNTEAFF. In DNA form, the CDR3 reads TGTGCCAGCAGCGTAACAGGGATGAACACTGAAGCTTTCTTT.

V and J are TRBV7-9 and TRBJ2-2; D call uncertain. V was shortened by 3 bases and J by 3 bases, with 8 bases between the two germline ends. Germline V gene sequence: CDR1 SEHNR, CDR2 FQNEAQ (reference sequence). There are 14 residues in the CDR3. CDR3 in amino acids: CASSLQLDTGELFF. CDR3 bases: TGTGCCAGCAGCTTGCAGTTGGACACCGGGGAGCTGTTTTTT.